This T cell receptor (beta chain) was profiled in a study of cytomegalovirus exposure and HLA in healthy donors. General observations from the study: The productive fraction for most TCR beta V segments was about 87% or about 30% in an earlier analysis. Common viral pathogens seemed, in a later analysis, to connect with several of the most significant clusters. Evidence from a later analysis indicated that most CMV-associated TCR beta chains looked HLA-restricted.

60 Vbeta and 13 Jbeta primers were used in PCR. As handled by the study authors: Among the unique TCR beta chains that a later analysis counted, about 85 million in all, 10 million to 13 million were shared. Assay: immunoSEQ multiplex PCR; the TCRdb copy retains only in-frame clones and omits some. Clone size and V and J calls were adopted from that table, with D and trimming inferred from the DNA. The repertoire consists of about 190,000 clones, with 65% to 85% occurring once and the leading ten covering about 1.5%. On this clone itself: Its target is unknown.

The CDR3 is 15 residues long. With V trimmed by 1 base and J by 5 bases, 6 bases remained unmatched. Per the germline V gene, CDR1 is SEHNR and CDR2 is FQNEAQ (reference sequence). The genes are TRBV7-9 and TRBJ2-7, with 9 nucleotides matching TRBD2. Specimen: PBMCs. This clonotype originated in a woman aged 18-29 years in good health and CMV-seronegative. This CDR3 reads CASSLGAGGSDEQYF. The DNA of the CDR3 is TGTGCCAGCAGCTTAGGTGCGGGGGGGTCTGACGAGCAGTACTTC.